This record covers a single T cell receptor (beta chain). These data are taken from a study of cytomegalovirus exposure and HLA in healthy donors. Across the whole study: Unique TCRs numbering about 85 million, obtained from HLA-typed donors, made up an early data release.

PCR used 60 Vbeta primers and 13 Jbeta primers. The protocol was immunoSEQ multiplex PCR, while the TCRdb copy is restricted to in-frame clones and leaves out a portion. This table holds about 240,000 clones, 85% found once. This CDR3 contains 16 residues. Losses at the gene ends were 3 bases for V and 3 bases for J; bases not matched to a gene: 8. Germline V gene sequence: CDR1 MNHNS, CDR2 SASEGT. The sequenced material came from PBMCs. The rearrangement joins TRBV6-1 to TRBJ2-1, with TRBD1 matching over 7 bases. The source is a girl aged 2-10 years in good health and CMV-seronegative. CDR3 DNA: TGTGCCAGCAGTGATTTCATAGACAGGGACTACAATGAGCAGTTCTTC. Amino acids: CASSDFIDRDYNEQFF.